Following are 19 T cell receptor beta chains from one sample sequenced in a study of blood T cell repertoires in COVID-19. Method: immunoSEQ multiplex PCR; TCRdb's copy keeps in-frame clones and lacks some. The sample has approximately 14,000 clones, less than 90% seen once. Sample: peripheral blood. These receptors all stem from a woman aged 70-85 years in a cohort sampled during active or convalescent COVID-19.

The J gene is TRBJ2-3, the V gene TRBV10-3, with a possible D match to TRBD1 (5 bases). The V end was cut by 8 bases, the J end by 6 bases, with 15 bases between. The CDR3 consists of 13 residues. Germline V gene data show CDR1 as ENHRY and CDR2 as SYGVKD. CDR3 sequence: CAIGAPAIDTQYF. The DNA for the CDR3 is TGTGCCATCGGGGCGCCCGCAATTGATACGCAGTATTTT.

V is TRBV2 and J is TRBJ1-2, with 8 bases aligning to TRBD1. The CDR3 length is 17 residues. V shed 0 bases and J 4 bases; nucleotides not matched to a gene: 10. Germline CDR1 is SNHLY and CDR2 is FYNNEI. The CDR3 here is CASSEALTGALGYGYTF. The CDR3 DNA is TGTGCCAGCAGTGAAGCGTTGACAGGGGCGCTTGGCTATGGCTACACCTTC.

CDR3 residues: CASRVSGGWEYNEQFF. Written as DNA, the CDR3 is TGTGCCAGCAGGGTTAGCGGGGGGTGGGAGTACAATGAGCAGTTCTTC. The V and J genes are TRBV28 and TRBJ2-1; the match to TRBD2 covers 10 bases. The V gene's germline CDR1 is MDHEN and CDR2 SYDVKM. The CDR3 is 16 amino acids. The trim removed 6 bases at V and 4 bases at J, leaving 9 bases unmatched.

J is TRBJ1-1 and V is TRBV21-1; the table's D call, TRBD1, was not checked against the DNA. TRBV21-1 is deemed a pseudogene. CDR3 length: 15 residues. The DNA for the CDR3 is TGTGCCAGCAGCCCAACGGACAGGGGGAACACTGAAGCTTTCTTT. It specifies CASSPTDRGNTEAFF.

Remarks on this clone: This sample includes further DNA sequences coding for the same CDR3. The V call is TRBV28, the J call TRBJ2-2; D remains unclear. The CDR3 contains 15 residues. V gave up 2 bases and J gave up 2 bases, with 9 bases separating them. Germline assignment: CDR1 MDHEN and CDR2 SYDVKM. The CDR3 sequence: CASSLGLFNTGELFF. In DNA form, the CDR3 reads TGTGCCAGCAGTTTAGGCCTTTTTAACACCGGGGAGCTGTTTTTT.

This chain connects TRBV19 to TRBJ2-2; 11 bases are shared with TRBD1. CDR1 is LNHDA and CDR2 is SQIVND in the germline V gene (reference sequence). The CDR3 is made up of 15 amino acids. V was pared by 6 bases and J by 4 bases, with 4 bases of the junction left unmatched. CDR3 residues: CASSSGTGGTGELFF. The CDR3 DNA sequence: TGTGCCAGTAGCTCCGGGACAGGGGGCACCGGGGAGCTGTTTTTT.

The chain has TRBV20-1 and TRBJ1-3; 7 positions agree with TRBD1. V was clipped by 3 bases and J by 4 bases; unmatched bases: 9. The CDR3 totals 15 residues. Germline lookup yields CDR1 DFQATT and CDR2 SNEGSKA (reference sequence). This chain's CDR3 is CSASSGGSLGNTIYF. The CDR3 DNA follows: TGCAGTGCTAGTTCAGGGGGTTCTCTCGGAAACACCATATATTTT.

This chain connects TRBV28 to TRBJ2-5; TRBD2 matches at 13 bases. Trimming removed 6 bases from V and 14 bases from J; junction bases left unmatched: 12. The CDR3 length is 14 residues. Germline V lookup: CDR1 MDHEN, CDR2 SYDVKM. The DNA of the CDR3 is TGTGCCAGCAGCCGGACTAGCGGGGGCCGGAGTCCCTACTTC. Translating gives CASSRTSGGRSPYF.

Concerning this clone: At one of its ends the junction is not consistent with the germline gene, which may arise from a read error. The chain combines TRBV6-4 with TRBJ2-7; 10 bases are a match to TRBD2. The CDR3 spans 13 residues. Germline loops: CDR1 MRHNA, CDR2 SNTAGT. The chain's CDR3 is CASRFPRLAGRIF. For the CDR3, the DNA is TGTGCCAGCAGGTTCCCCCGACTAGCGGGTCGCATCTTC.

V gene TRBV7-3 combines with J gene TRBJ1-6; possibly TRBD1 for D (6 bases). The germline V and J ends were trimmed by 5 bases and 7 bases, with 9 bases remaining between them. The CDR3 totals 13 residues. CDR1 and CDR2 (germline): SGHTA, FQGTGA. DNA for the CDR3: TGTGCCAGCAGCCTCGACAGGAATTCACCCCTCCACTTT. This codes for CASSLDRNSPLHF.

The chain carries TRBV5-1 and TRBJ2-1; D is possibly TRBD1 (5 bases). The V and J ends lost 4 bases and 0 bases respectively, with 11 bases between them. The CDR3 length is 15 residues. Germline V gene sequence: CDR1 SGHRS, CDR2 YFSETQ. CDR3 loop: CASSPQGSSYNEQFF. The CDR3 nucleotides are TGCGCCAGCAGCCCCCAGGGCAGCTCCTACAATGAGCAGTTCTTC. The whole variable domain, filled in from reference TRBV5-1 and TRBJ2-1, reads KAGVTQTPRYLIKTRGQQVTLSCSPISGHRSVSWYQQTPGQGLQFLFEYFSETQRNKGNFPGRFSGRQFSNSRSEMNVSTLELGDSALYLCASSPQGSSYNEQFFGPGTRLTVL.

In its sample, this clone was seen once. The chain joins TRBV19 to TRBJ2-7, with a tentative D call TRBD2 (6 bases). Trimming stripped 1 base from V and 0 bases from J, with 16 bases between. The CDR3 totals 17 residues. Germline V lookup: CDR1 LNHDA, CDR2 SQIVND (reference sequence). CDR3 protein: CASSIASGRGSSYEQYF. The CDR3 nucleotides are TGTGCCAGTAGTATAGCGTCCGGGCGGGGTTCCTCCTACGAGCAGTACTTC.

This rearrangement joins TRBV28 to TRBJ2-3, with unresolved D. Germline V gene sequence: CDR1 MDHEN, CDR2 SYDVKM. V lost 4 bases and J 2 bases, leaving 10 bases between the germline ends. The CDR3 extends over 14 amino acids. CDR3: CASSSPRSTDTQYF. CDR3 DNA: TGTGCCAGCAGTTCTCCACGGTCCACAGATACGCAGTATTTT.

With regard to this clone: The junction and the germline gene differ at one end; a read error may be behind it. Other DNA sequences from this sample encode an identical CDR3 as well. The V and J genes are TRBV29-1 and TRBJ2-3, with D possibly TRBD1 on 5 matching bases. The CDR3 length is 14 residues. Germline CDR1 and CDR2: SQVTM and ANQGSEA. CDR3 coding DNA: TGCAGCGTTGTAAGGGGCTCGGTCACAGATACACAGTATTTT. This sequence encodes CSVVRGSVTDTQYF.

This chain connects TRBV7-8 to TRBJ2-1; no clear D gene. The germline gives CDR1 SGHVS, CDR2 FQNEAQ. This CDR3 is built from 14 residues. Deletions cut 0 bases from V and 5 bases from J, with 8 bases between. The CDR3 protein is CASSLAALNNEQFF. The CDR3, as DNA: TGTGCCAGCAGCTTAGCAGCCCTTAACAATGAGCAGTTCTTC.

This clone was seen a few times. CDR3 protein: CASSQVRDISGEQYF. In DNA, the CDR3 is TGCGCCAGCAGCCAAGTCCGGGACATAAGTGGCGAGCAGTACTTC. The V and J genes are TRBV4-1 and TRBJ2-7; possible D gene TRBD1, 6 bases. Trimming stripped 1 base from V and 6 bases from J, with 16 bases between. CDR1 is MGHRA and CDR2 is YSYEKL in the germline V gene. This CDR3 is 15 amino acids long.

This chain connects TRBV7-2 to TRBJ2-1, with a weak D call TRBD1 (6 bases). Between the trimmed V and J ends, which lost 5 bases and 5 bases, there was a span of 13 bases. Looked up from germline, CDR1 is SGHTA and CDR2 is FQGNSA. This CDR3 has 14 residues. The CDR3 nucleotides read TGTGCCAGCAGCGAAAACTACAGGGACAATGAGCAGTTCTTC. Translated: CASSENYRDNEQFF.

The genes are TRBV27 and TRBJ2-1, with TRBD2 matching over 9 bases. The V gene end was trimmed by 6 bases and the J gene end by 7 bases; junction bases not matched to a gene: 10. The germline V gene encodes CDR1 MNHEY and CDR2 SMNVEV (reference sequence). The CDR3 has 15 amino acids. The CDR3 reads CASRRTSELGNEQFF. DNA of the CDR3: TGTGCCAGCAGGCGGACTAGCGAATTGGGGAATGAGCAGTTCTTC.

The V and J genes are TRBV7-2 and TRBJ2-1; 10 bases align to TRBD2. CDR1 and CDR2 from the germline V gene are SGHTA and FQGNSA. This CDR3 has 15 amino acids. V dropped 5 bases and J dropped 7; count of bases not matched to a gene: 8. The CDR3 DNA is TGTGCCAGCAGCCCGCCGGGACTAGCGTTGAATGAGCAGTTCTTC. Protein sequence: CASSPPGLALNEQFF.